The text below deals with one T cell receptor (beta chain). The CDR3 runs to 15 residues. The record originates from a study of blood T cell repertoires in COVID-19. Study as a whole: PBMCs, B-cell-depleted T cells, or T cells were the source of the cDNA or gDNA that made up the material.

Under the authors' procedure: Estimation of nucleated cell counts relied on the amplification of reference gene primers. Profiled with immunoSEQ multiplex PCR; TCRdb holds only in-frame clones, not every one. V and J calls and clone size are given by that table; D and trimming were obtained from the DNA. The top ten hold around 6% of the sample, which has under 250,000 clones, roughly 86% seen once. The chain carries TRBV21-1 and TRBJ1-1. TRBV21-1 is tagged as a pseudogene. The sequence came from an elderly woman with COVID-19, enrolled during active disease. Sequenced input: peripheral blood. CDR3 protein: CASSKRLWQRIEAFF. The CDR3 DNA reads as TGTGCCAGCAGCAAGCGGTTATGGCAACGAATCGAAGCTTTCTTT.